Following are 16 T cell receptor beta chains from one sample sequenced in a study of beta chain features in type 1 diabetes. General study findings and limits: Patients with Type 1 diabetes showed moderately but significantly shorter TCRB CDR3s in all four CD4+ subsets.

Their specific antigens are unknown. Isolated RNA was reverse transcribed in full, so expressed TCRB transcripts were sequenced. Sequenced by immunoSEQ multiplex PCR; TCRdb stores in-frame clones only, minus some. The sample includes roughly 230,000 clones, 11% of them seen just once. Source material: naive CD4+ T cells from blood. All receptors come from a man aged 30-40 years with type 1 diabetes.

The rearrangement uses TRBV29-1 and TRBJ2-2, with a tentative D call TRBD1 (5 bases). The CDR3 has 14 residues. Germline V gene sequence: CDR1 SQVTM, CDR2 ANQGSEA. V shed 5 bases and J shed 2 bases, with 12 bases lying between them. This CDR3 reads CSVRQLLNTGELFF. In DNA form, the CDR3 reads TGCAGCGTTAGACAGCTTTTAAACACCGGGGAGCTGTTTTTT.

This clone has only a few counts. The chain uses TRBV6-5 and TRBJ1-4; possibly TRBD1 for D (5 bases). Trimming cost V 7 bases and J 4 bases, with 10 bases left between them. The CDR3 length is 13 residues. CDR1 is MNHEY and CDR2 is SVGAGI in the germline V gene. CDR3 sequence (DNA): TGTGCCAGCATCGACAGCCTTAATGAAAAACTGTTTTTT. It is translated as CASIDSLNEKLFF.

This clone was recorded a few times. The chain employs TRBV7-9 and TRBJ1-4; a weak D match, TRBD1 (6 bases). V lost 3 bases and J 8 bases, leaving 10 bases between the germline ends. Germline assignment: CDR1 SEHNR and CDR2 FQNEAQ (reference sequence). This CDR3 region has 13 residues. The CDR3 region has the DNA TGTGCCAGCAGCTTGGCAGGGGTCGAAAAACTGTTTTTT. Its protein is CASSLAGVEKLFF.

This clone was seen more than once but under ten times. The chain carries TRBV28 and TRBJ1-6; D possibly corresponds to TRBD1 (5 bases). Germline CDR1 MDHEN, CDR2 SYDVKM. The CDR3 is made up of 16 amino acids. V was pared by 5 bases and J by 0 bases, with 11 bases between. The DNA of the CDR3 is TGTGCCAGCAGTCCCCGGGGGAGCTCCTATAATTCACCCCTCCACTTT. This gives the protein CASSPRGSSYNSPLHF.

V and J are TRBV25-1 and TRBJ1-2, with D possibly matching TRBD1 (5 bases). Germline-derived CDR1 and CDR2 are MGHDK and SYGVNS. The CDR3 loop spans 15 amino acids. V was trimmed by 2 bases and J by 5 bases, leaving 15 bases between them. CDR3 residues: CASSEPQQGGYGYTF. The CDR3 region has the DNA TGTGCCAGCAGTGAACCCCAGCAGGGAGGTTATGGCTACACCTTC.

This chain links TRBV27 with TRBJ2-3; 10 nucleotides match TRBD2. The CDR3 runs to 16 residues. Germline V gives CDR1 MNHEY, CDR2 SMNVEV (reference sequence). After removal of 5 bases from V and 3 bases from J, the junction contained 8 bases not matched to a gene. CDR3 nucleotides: TGTGCCAGCAGTAAACTAGCGGGGCTTATAACAGATACGCAGTATTTT. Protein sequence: CASSKLAGLITDTQYF.

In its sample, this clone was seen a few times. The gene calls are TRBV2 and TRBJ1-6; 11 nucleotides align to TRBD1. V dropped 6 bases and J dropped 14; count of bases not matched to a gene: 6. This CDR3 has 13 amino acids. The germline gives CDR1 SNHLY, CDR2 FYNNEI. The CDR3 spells CASSTGTGGSLHF. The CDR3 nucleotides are TGTGCCAGCAGCACCGGGACAGGGGGTTCCCTCCACTTT.

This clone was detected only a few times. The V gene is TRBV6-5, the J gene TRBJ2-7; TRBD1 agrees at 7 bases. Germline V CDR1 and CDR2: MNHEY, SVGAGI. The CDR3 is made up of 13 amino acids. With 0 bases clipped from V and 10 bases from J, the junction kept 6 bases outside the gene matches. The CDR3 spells CASSYSPRDSQYF. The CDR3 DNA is TGTGCCAGCAGTTACTCGCCCCGGGACAGCCAGTACTTC.

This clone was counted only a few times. CDR3 region: CAWSDLINGAQYF. CDR3 coding DNA: TGTGCCTGGAGTGACCTGATAAACGGGGCGCAGTATTTT. V gene TRBV30 combines with J gene TRBJ2-3, with TRBD2 as a possible D gene (5 bases). Trimming took off 1 base at V and 10 bases at J, with 15 bases between the two ends. The CDR3 has 13 amino acids. Germline V CDR1 and CDR2: GTSNPN, SVGIG (reference sequence).

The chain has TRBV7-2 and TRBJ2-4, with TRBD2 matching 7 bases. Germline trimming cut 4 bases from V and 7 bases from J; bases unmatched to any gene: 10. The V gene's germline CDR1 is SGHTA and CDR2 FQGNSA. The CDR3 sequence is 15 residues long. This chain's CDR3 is CASSSTGLPTNIQYF. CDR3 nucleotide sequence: TGTGCCAGCAGCTCTACGGGACTACCGACTAACATTCAGTACTTC.

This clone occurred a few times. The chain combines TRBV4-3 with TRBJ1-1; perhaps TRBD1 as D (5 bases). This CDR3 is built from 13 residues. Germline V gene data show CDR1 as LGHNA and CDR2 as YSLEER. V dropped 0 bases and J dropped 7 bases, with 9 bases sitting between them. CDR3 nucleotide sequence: TGCGCCAGCAGCCAAGAACGGGGGGGTGAAGCTTTCTTT. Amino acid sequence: CASSQERGGEAFF.

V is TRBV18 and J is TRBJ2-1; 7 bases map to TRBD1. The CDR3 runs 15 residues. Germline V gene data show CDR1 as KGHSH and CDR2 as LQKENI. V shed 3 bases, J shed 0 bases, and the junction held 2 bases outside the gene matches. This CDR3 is CASSPWDSSYNEQFF. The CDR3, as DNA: TGTGCCAGCTCACCCTGGGACAGCTCCTACAATGAGCAGTTCTTC.

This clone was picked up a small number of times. The CDR3 is CASSRGEDQPQHF. The CDR3 DNA reads TGTGCCAGCTCACGGGGGGAGGATCAGCCCCAGCATTTT. The genes are TRBV18 and TRBJ1-5; a possible D gene is TRBD1 (5 bases). This CDR3 is 13 amino acids long. The germline gives CDR1 KGHSH, CDR2 LQKENI. V dropped 4 bases and J dropped 5 bases, with 9 bases sitting between them.

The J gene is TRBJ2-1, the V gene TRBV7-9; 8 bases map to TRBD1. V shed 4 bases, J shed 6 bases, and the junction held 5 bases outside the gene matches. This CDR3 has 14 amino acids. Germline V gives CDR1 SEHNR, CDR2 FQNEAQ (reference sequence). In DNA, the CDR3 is TGTGCCAGCAGCTCGGGACAGGCTTTCAATGAGCAGTTCTTC. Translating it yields CASSSGQAFNEQFF.

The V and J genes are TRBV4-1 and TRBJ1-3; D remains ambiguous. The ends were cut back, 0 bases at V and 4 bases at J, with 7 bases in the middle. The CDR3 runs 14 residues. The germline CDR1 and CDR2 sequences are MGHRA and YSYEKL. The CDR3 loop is CASSQDLFGNTIYF. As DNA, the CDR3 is TGCGCCAGCAGCCAAGATCTTTTCGGAAACACCATATATTTT.

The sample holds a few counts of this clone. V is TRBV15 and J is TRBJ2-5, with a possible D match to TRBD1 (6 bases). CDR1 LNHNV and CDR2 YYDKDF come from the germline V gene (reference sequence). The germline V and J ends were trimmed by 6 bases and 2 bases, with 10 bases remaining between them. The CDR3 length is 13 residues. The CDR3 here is CATSRQAQETQYF. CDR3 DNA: TGTGCCACCAGTAGACAGGCGCAAGAGACCCAGTACTTC.